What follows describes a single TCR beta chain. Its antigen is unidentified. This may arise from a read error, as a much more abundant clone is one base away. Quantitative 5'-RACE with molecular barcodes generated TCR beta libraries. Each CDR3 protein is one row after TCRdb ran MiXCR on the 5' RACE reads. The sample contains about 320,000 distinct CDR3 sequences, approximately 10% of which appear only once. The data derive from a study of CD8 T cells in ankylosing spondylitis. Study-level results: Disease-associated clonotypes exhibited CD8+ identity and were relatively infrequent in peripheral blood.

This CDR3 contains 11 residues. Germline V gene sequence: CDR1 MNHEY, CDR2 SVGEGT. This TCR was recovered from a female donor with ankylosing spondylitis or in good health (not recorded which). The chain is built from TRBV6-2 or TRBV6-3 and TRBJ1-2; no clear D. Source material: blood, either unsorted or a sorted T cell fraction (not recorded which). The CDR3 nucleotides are TGTGCCAGCAGTTACTCCTATGGCGACACCTTC. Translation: CASSYSYGDTF.